This entry lists 21 T cell receptor beta chains sequenced from one sample in a study of technical replicates of blood from several donors. TCRdb keeps only in-frame clones here, not all; method: immunoSEQ multiplex PCR. The table has approximately 13,000 clones, about 82% seen once; the top ten hold 9.5% to 13%. Sequencing was carried out using PBMCs. The receptors originated from a human donor in good health.

The CDR3 nucleotides are TGTGCCAGCAGTCAACTACAGGGGGCGCGGCAGCCCCAGCATTTT. Its protein is CASSQLQGARQPQHF. The rearrangement links TRBV28 to TRBJ1-5, with TRBD1 matching 9 bases. Trimming at V came to 5 bases and at J to 7 bases, leaving 9 bases not matched to a gene. Per the germline V gene, CDR1 is MDHEN and CDR2 is SYDVKM. CDR3 length equals 15 residues.

The genes are TRBV11-3 and TRBJ2-5, with a weak D call TRBD1 (6 bases). Trimming took off 1 base at V and 5 bases at J, with 14 bases between the two ends. The CDR3 spans 15 residues. CDR1 and CDR2 (germline): SGHNT, YENEEA. The CDR3 DNA sequence: TGTGCCAGCAGCTTAGGGGTAGGGGGAGATGAGACCCAGTACTTC. It yields the protein CASSLGVGGDETQYF.

The chain recombines TRBV6-1 with TRBJ1-3; 8 nucleotides match TRBD1. Germline V lookup: CDR1 MNHNS, CDR2 SASEGT. J gave up 4 bases and V 6 bases, and 8 bases lay outside the gene matches. The CDR3 runs to 15 residues. The CDR3 DNA reads as TGTGCCAGCAGGGCGGGCGCAGGGGGCGGAAACACCATATATTTT. This gives the protein CASRAGAGGGNTIYF.

The chain links TRBV21-1 to TRBJ2-7; the table assigns TRBD1, which was not confirmed against the DNA. TRBV21-1 is marked as a pseudogene. CDR3 length equals 19 residues. The CDR3 loop is CASSGLWGEGDRGYYEQYF. The CDR3 DNA follows: TGTGCCAGCAGCGGATTATGGGGGGAGGGGGACAGGGGTTACTACGAGCAGTACTTC.

The gene calls are TRBV5-1 and TRBJ2-1; the match to TRBD1 covers 8 bases. Germline V gives CDR1 SGHRS, CDR2 YFSETQ. CDR3 length: 15 amino acids. V lost 4 bases, J lost 6 bases, and 9 bases stayed unmatched. CDR3 residues: CASSGMDRVSNEQFF. Here the CDR3 DNA reads TGCGCCAGCAGCGGGATGGACAGGGTAAGCAATGAGCAGTTCTTC. Full variable domain (rest looked up from reference TRBV5-1 and TRBJ2-1): KAGVTQTPRYLIKTRGQQVTLSCSPISGHRSVSWYQQTPGQGLQFLFEYFSETQRNKGNFPGRFSGRQFSNSRSEMNVSTLELGDSALYLCASSGMDRVSNEQFFGPGTRLTVL.

The genes are TRBV15 and TRBJ2-5; the match to TRBD1 covers 8 bases. The V and J ends lost 3 bases and 2 bases, in that order; junction bases with no gene match: 5. This CDR3 comprises 15 residues. Per the germline V gene, CDR1 is LNHNV and CDR2 is YYDKDF (reference sequence). The CDR3 is CATSRDRERQETQYF. CDR3 sequence (DNA): TGTGCCACCAGCAGGGACAGGGAGAGACAAGAGACCCAGTACTTC.

The gene calls are TRBV27 and TRBJ1-5; no reliable D call. Between the trimmed V and J ends, which lost 2 bases and 0 bases, there was a span of 8 bases. The CDR3 covers 15 residues. Looked up from germline, CDR1 is MNHEY and CDR2 is SMNVEV (reference sequence). CDR3 DNA: TGTGCCAGCAGTTTAGCAAGACATAGCAATCAGCCCCAGCATTTT. Its translation is CASSLARHSNQPQHF.

V is TRBV9 and J is TRBJ2-1; 7 positions match TRBD1. CDR1 and CDR2 from the germline V gene are SGDLS and YYNGEE. This CDR3 region has 15 residues. J gave up 0 bases and V 3 bases, and 3 bases lay outside the gene matches. The CDR3 loop is CASSATGNSYNEQFF. CDR3 nucleotides: TGTGCCAGCAGCGCGACAGGGAACTCCTACAATGAGCAGTTCTTC.

This clone appeared a single time. V and J are TRBV27 and TRBJ2-5; tentative D call: TRBD2 (6 bases). Trimming stripped 6 bases from V and 1 base from J, with 12 bases between. CDR1 is MNHEY and CDR2 is SMNVEV in the germline V gene (reference sequence). This CDR3 is built from 14 residues. The CDR3 DNA follows: TGTGCCAGCAGCGCGACTAGTCCCCAAGAGACCCAGTACTTC. It encodes CASSATSPQETQYF.

V gene TRBV7-9 combines with J gene TRBJ2-1; D possibly corresponds to TRBD2 (5 bases). Germline CDR1 reads SEHNR; CDR2 reads FQNEAQ (reference sequence). The CDR3 sequence is 12 residues long. The V and J ends lost 5 bases and 14 bases respectively, with 16 bases between them. Written as DNA, the CDR3 is TGTGCCAGCAGCGTAAGCGGTACAAGTGAGTTCTTC. Amino acid sequence: CASSVSGTSEFF.

The chain is built from TRBV28 and TRBJ2-2; D is perhaps TRBD1 (6 bases). The ends were cut back, 6 bases at V and 2 bases at J, with 10 bases in the middle. The CDR3 contains 14 residues. CDR1 is MDHEN, CDR2 SYDVKM, per germline. The CDR3 loop is CASRSGQNTGELFF. The DNA for the CDR3 is TGTGCCAGCAGGTCGGGACAAAACACCGGGGAGCTGTTTTTT.

J is TRBJ1-1 and V is TRBV6-5; tentatively, D is TRBD1 (5 bases). V was cut by 0 bases and J by 3 bases, with 11 bases left in between. Per the germline V gene, CDR1 is MNHEY and CDR2 is SVGAGI. The CDR3 loop spans 15 amino acids. The CDR3 spells CASSYSYRKDTEAFF. In DNA form, the CDR3 reads TGTGCCAGCAGTTACTCGTACAGGAAGGACACTGAAGCTTTCTTT.

The rearrangement joins TRBV10-3 to TRBJ1-2; the match to TRBD1 covers 8 bases. Germline V gene lookup returns CDR1 ENHRY and CDR2 SYGVKD. CDR3 size: 12 residues. The ends lost 4 bases at V and 8 bases at J; junction bases unmatched: 3. The CDR3 loop reads CAISGTGTGYTF. CDR3 nucleotides: TGTGCCATCAGTGGGACAGGGACGGGCTACACCTTC.

This chain uses TRBV29-1 with TRBJ2-1, with D maybe TRBD1 (6 bases). The length of the CDR3 is 12 residues. Per the germline V gene, CDR1 is SQVTM and CDR2 is ANQGSEA. Trimming pared 2 bases from V and 8 bases from J, leaving 10 bases between. CDR3 protein: CSVETQGDEQFF. CDR3 in DNA: TGCAGCGTTGAAACACAGGGCGATGAGCAGTTCTTC.

The rearrangement joins TRBV19 to TRBJ1-5; no reliable D call. The ends were cut back, 1 base at V and 7 bases at J, with 14 bases in the middle. The V gene's germline CDR1 is LNHDA and CDR2 SQIVND (reference sequence). The CDR3 length is 15 residues. CDR3 in amino acids: CASSIGGQNQQPQHF. CDR3 coding DNA: TGTGCCAGTAGTATAGGTGGCCAAAACCAACAGCCCCAGCATTTT.

The genes are TRBV5-1 and TRBJ2-2; D gene ambiguous. The CDR3 sequence is 15 residues long. The V end was cut by 0 bases, the J end by 5 bases, with 11 bases between. Looked up from germline, CDR1 is SGHRS and CDR2 is YFSETQ. Here the CDR3 DNA reads TGCGCCAGCAGCTTGGGGTCAGGAACGACCGGGGAGCTGTTTTTT. The encoded protein is CASSLGSGTTGELFF.

The chain has TRBV7-2 and TRBJ2-1; 10 bases map to TRBD2. CDR1 is SGHTA, CDR2 FQGNSA, per germline. The junction had 6 bases not matched to a gene; V was cut back by 3 bases and J by 10 bases. This CDR3 has 14 amino acids. The CDR3 region is CASSFASGSGEQFF. The CDR3 DNA reads TGTGCCAGCAGCTTTGCTAGCGGGAGTGGGGAGCAGTTCTTC. Combining the CDR3 with reference TRBV7-2 and TRBJ2-1 gives the whole variable domain GAGVSQSPSNKVTEKGKDVELRCDPISGHTALYWYRQSLGQGLEFLIYFQGNSAPDKSGLPSDRFSAERTGGSVSTLTIQRTQQEDSAVYLCASSFASGSGEQFFGPGTRLTVL.

The rearrangement joins TRBV5-4 to TRBJ2-3, with TRBD2 matching 14 bases. J lost 6 bases, V lost 4 bases, and 7 bases had no gene match. The CDR3 totals 16 residues. Looked up from germline, CDR1 is SGHNT and CDR2 is YYREEE (reference sequence). CDR3 amino acids: CASSPTGTSGSDTQYF. The CDR3 coding sequence is TGTGCCAGCAGCCCCACCGGGACTAGCGGGAGTGATACGCAGTATTTT.

Here the CDR3 DNA reads TGTGCCAGCAGCTTAGCTCTCTACAATGAGCAGTTCTTC. Translating it yields CASSLALYNEQFF. The V and J genes are TRBV11-2 and TRBJ2-1, with D unresolved. The CDR3 totals 13 residues. CDR1 is SGHAT, CDR2 FQNNGV, per germline. V was pared by 1 base and J by 3 bases, with 4 bases between.

This chain joins TRBV6-1 and TRBJ2-1, with D possibly matching TRBD2 (6 bases). Germline V CDR1 and CDR2: MNHNS, SASEGT. Trimming removed 2 bases at V and 3 bases at J, with 11 bases between. CDR3 length: 15 residues. In nucleotides, the CDR3 is TGTGCCAGCAGTGAACTAGGAGGGGACTACAATGAGCAGTTCTTC. Amino acids: CASSELGGDYNEQFF.

A few counts support this clone. The rearrangement joins TRBV27 to TRBJ1-3, with 7 positions matching TRBD1. The CDR3 covers 15 residues. The trim removed 6 bases at V and 6 bases at J, leaving 11 bases unmatched. Germline lookup yields CDR1 MNHEY and CDR2 SMNVEV (reference sequence). CDR3 nucleotide sequence: TGTGCCAGCAGCGCCACATGGACAGGTCCAAACACCATATATTTT. Protein sequence: CASSATWTGPNTIYF.